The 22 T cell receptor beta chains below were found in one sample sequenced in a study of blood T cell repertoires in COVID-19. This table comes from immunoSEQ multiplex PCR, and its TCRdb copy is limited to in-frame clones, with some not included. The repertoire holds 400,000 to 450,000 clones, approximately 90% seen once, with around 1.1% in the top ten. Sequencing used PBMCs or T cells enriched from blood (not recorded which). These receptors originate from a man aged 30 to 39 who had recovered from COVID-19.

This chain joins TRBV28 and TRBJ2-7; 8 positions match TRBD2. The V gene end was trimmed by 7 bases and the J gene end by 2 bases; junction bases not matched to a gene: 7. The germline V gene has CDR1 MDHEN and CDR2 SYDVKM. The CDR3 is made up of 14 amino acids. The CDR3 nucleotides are TGTGCCAGCACTATCGGGGGGGCGACCTACGAGCAGTACTTC. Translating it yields CASTIGGATYEQYF.

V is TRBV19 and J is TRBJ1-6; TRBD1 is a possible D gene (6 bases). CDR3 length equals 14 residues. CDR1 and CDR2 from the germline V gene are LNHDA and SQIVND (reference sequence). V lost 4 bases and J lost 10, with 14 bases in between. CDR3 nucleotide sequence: TGTGCCAGTAGTACCTCTCACAGGGAATCACCCCTCCACTTT. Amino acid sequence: CASSTSHRESPLHF.

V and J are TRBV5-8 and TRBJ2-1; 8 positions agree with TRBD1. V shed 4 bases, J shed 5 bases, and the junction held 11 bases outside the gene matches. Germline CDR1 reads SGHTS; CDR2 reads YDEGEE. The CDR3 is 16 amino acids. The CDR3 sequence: CASSQRQGLVNNEQFF. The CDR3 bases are TGTGCCAGCAGCCAAAGACAGGGGCTGGTGAACAATGAGCAGTTCTTC.

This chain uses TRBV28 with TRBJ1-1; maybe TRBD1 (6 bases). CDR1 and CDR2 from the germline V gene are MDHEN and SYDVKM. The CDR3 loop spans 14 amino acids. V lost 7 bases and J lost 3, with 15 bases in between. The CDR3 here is CASTRQGLDTEAFF. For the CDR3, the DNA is TGTGCCAGCACCCGCCAGGGGTTGGACACTGAAGCTTTCTTT. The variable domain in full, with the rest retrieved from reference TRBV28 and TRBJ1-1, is DVKVTQSSRYLVKRTGEKVFLECVQDMDHENMFWYRQDPGLGLRLIYFSYDVKMKEKGDIPEGYSVSREKKERFSLILESASTNQTSMYLCASTRQGLDTEAFFGQGTRLTVV.

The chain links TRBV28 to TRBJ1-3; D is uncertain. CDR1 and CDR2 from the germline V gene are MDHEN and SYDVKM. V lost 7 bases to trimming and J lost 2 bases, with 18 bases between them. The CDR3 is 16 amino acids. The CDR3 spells CASIPSARGAGNTIYF. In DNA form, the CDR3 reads TGTGCCAGCATTCCCTCTGCACGGGGAGCTGGAAACACCATATATTTT.

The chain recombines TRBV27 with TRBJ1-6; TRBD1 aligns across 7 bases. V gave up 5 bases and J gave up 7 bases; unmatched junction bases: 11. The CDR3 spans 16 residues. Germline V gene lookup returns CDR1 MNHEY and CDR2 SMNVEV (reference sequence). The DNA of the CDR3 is TGTGCCAGCAGTCCCTGGGGACAGAGAGGGAATTCACCCCTCCACTTT. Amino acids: CASSPWGQRGNSPLHF.

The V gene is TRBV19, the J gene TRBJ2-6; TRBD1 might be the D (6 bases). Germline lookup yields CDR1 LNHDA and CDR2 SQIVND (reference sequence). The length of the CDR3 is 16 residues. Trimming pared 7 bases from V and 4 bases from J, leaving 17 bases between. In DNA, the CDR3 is TGTGCCAGTACCACGGACAGTCCGTGGGGGGCCAACGTCCTGACTTTC. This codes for CASTTDSPWGANVLTF.

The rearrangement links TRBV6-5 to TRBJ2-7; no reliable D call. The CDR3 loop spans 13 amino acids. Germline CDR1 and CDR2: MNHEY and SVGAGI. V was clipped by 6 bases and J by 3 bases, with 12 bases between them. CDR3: CASRAGFLYEQYF. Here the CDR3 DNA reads TGTGCCAGCAGGGCCGGGTTTCTCTACGAGCAGTACTTC.

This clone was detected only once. The CDR3 sequence is CASSQESEKLFF. The CDR3 DNA sequence: TGCGCCAGCAGCCAGGAAAGCGAAAAACTGTTTTTT. The rearrangement joins TRBV5-1 to TRBJ1-4; no firm D call. CDR1 and CDR2 (germline): SGHRS, YFSETQ. V lost 4 bases to trimming and J lost 8 bases, with 9 bases between them. The CDR3 sequence is 12 residues long. Variable domain in full (rest from reference TRBV5-1 and TRBJ1-4): KAGVTQTPRYLIKTRGQQVTLSCSPISGHRSVSWYQQTPGQGLQFLFEYFSETQRNKGNFPGRFSGRQFSNSRSEMNVSTLELGDSALYLCASSQESEKLFFGSGTQLSVL.

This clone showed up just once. This CDR3 is CASSSSQGNEKLFF. CDR3 in DNA: TGTGCCAGCAGTTCCTCACAGGGGAATGAAAAACTGTTTTTT. V gene TRBV28 combines with J gene TRBJ1-4; 7 nucleotides align to TRBD1. The CDR3 length is 14 residues. Germline assignment: CDR1 MDHEN and CDR2 SYDVKM. V lost 4 bases to trimming and J lost 5 bases; unmatched junction nucleotides: 4.

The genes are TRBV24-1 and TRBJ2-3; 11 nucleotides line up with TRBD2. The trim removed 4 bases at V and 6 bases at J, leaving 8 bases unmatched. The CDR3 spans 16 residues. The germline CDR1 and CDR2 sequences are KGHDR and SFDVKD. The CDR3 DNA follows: TGTGCCACCAGTGACACTAGCGGGAGAGTCGTGGATACGCAGTATTTT. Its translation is CATSDTSGRVVDTQYF.

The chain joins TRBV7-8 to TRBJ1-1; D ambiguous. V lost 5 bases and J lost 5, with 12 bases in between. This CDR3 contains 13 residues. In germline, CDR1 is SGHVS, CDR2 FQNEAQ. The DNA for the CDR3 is TGTGCCAGCAGCCAGGATCGGGAGACTGAAGCTTTCTTT. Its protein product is CASSQDRETEAFF.

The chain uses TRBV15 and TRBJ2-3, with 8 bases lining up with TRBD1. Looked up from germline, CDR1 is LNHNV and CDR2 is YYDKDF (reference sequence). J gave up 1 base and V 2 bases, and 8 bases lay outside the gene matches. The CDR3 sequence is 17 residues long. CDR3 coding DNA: TGTGCCACCAGCAGACCTCCCCAGGGGGCTCGCACAGATACGCAGTATTTT. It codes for CATSRPPQGARTDTQYF.

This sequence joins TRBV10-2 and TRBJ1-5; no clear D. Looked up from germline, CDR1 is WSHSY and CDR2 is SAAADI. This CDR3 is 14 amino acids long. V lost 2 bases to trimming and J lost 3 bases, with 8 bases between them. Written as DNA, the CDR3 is TGCGCCAGCAGTGAGGCGGTCCTCAATCAGCCCCAGCATTTT. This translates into CASSEAVLNQPQHF.

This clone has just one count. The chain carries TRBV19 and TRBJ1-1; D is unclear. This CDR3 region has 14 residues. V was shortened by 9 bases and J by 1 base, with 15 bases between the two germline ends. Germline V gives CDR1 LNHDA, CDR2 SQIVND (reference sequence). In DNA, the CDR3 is TGTGCCAGCCGGAGTGACGGCAGGAACACTGAAGCTTTCTTT. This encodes CASRSDGRNTEAFF.

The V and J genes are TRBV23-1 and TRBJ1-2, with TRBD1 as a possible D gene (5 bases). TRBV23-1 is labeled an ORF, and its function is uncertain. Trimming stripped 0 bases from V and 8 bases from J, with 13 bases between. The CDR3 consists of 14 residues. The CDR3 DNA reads TGCGCCAGCAGTCAATCGTTAGGGGATGGCGGCTACACCTTC. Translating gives CASSQSLGDGGYTF.

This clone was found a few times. This CDR3 reads CASSDRDAGGYTF. In nucleotides, the CDR3 is TGTGCCAGCAGTGATAGGGATGCGGGTGGCTACACCTTC. The gene calls are TRBV6-1 and TRBJ1-2; D is uncertain. The CDR3 is 13 amino acids. Per germline, CDR1 MNHNS and CDR2 SASEGT. V lost 3 bases and J lost 7, with 12 bases in between.

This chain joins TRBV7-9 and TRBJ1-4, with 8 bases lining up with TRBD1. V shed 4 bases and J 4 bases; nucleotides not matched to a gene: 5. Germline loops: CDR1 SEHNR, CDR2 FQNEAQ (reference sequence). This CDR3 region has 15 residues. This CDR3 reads CASSSWTGLNEKLFF. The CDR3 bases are TGTGCCAGCAGCTCCTGGACAGGGCTTAATGAAAAACTGTTTTTT.

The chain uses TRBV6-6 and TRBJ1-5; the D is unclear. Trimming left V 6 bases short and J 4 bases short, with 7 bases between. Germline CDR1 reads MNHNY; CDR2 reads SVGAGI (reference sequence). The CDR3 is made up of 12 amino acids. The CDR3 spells CASSEGNQPQHF. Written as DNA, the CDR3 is TGTGCCAGCAGCGAGGGTAATCAGCCCCAGCATTTT.

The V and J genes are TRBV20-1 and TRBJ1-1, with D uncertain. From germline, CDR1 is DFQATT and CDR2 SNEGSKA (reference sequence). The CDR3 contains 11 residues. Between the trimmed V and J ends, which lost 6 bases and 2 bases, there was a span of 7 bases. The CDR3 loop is CSARQNTEAFF. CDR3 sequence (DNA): TGCAGTGCCAGACAAAACACTGAAGCTTTCTTT.

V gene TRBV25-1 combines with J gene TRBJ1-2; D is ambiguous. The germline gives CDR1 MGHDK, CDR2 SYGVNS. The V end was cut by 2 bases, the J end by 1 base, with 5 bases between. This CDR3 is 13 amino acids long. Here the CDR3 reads CASSEGGNYGYTF. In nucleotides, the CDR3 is TGTGCCAGCAGTGAAGGCGGTAACTATGGCTACACCTTC.

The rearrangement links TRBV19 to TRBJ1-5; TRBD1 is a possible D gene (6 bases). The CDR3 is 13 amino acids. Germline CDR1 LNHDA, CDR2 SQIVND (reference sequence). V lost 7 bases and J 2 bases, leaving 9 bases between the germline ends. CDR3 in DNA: TGTGCCAGTAAAGGGGGTGGCAATCAGCCCCAGCATTTT. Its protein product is CASKGGGNQPQHF.